A selection of T cell receptor beta chains follows, all from one sample in a study of blood T cell repertoires in COVID-19. Profiling relied on immunoSEQ multiplex PCR, and the TCRdb table lists in-frame clones only, not all of them. The table has 210,000 or so clones, about 86% seen once. Material: peripheral blood. These receptors all come from a man aged 50 to 60 with active or convalescent COVID-19. CDR3s include the opening cysteine and the closing phenylalanine or tryptophan. The order of the fields is V gene, CDR3 protein.

v_gene: TRBV28
CDR3aa: CASSLAGVPTYEQYF

v_gene: TRBV5-1
CDR3aa: CASSLAGGTYEQYF

v_gene: TRBV3-1/TRBV3-2
CDR3aa: CASSQGLYNEQFF

v_gene: TRBV23-1
CDR3aa: CASSHPCSDGLGYTF

v_gene: TRBV5-1
CDR3aa: CASSLPAYEQYF

v_gene: TRBV7-9
CDR3aa: CASGALFEAFF

v_gene: TRBV13
CDR3aa: CASSLLASGANVLTF

v_gene: TRBV28
CDR3aa: CASSSFEDRYPQYQETQYF

v_gene: TRBV2
CDR3aa: CASTQGINYGYTF

v_gene: TRBV5-1
CDR3aa: CASSYGGRRSTDYEQYF

v_gene: TRBV23-1
CDR3aa: CASSQLTGLTGYGYTF

v_gene: TRBV7-6
CDR3aa: CASSLGQRWSTEAFF

v_gene: TRBV2
CDR3aa: CASSELGGANEQYF

v_gene: TRBV27
CDR3aa: CASSLPGRGYTF

v_gene: TRBV2
CDR3aa: CASRKLAGVGNEQFF

v_gene: TRBV15
CDR3aa: CATSRGQTRPDNSPLHF

v_gene: TRBV28
CDR3aa: CASSLTGTNTGELFF

v_gene: TRBV19
CDR3aa: CASSIAAGNYGYTF

v_gene: TRBV5-1
CDR3aa: CASSLAGVFEPLHF

v_gene: TRBV19
CDR3aa: CASSINPGAGEAFF

v_gene: TRBV3-1/TRBV3-2
CDR3aa: CASSQWDRVYGYTF

v_gene: TRBV18
CDR3aa: CASSPGVGYTF

v_gene: TRBV4-1
CDR3aa: CASSHPGQGKTSYEQYF

v_gene: TRBV6-5
CDR3aa: CASRPNRGGEKLFF

v_gene: TRBV25-1
CDR3aa: CASSEYNRAGEAFF

v_gene: TRBV10-3
CDR3aa: CAISTGGKKTEAFF

v_gene: TRBV11-2
CDR3aa: CASSSGGPTGELFF

v_gene: TRBV19
CDR3aa: CASNQGARGYTF

v_gene: TRBV18
CDR3aa: CASSPPQLAGLVEAFF

v_gene: TRBV7-2
CDR3aa: CASSLALGNNEQFF

v_gene: TRBV7-6
CDR3aa: CASSSRTMLAGVGFYNEQFF

v_gene: TRBV9
CDR3aa: CASRVWGEKSYNEQFF

v_gene: TRBV5-1
CDR3aa: CASSSPRASRNYTF

v_gene: TRBV5-1
CDR3aa: CASSLAGQGGIGYGYTF

v_gene: TRBV3-1/TRBV3-2
CDR3aa: CASSSRRSREGTYEQYF

v_gene: TRBV20-1
CDR3aa: CSASAGHNSGNTIYF

v_gene: TRBV4-1
CDR3aa: CASSPPDRESPKLFF

v_gene: TRBV6-8
CDR3aa: CASSYRGVNSGNTIYF

v_gene: TRBV4-2
CDR3aa: CASSPGQGSGYTF

v_gene: TRBV7-8
CDR3aa: CASSPRVSDRVNYGYTF

v_gene: TRBV18
CDR3aa: CASSRLIAEFQETQYF

v_gene: TRBV9
CDR3aa: CASSVEGARSEKLFF

v_gene: TRBV19
CDR3aa: CASSISSSSSYEQYF

v_gene: TRBV24-1
CDR3aa: CATSDLGRGYGYTF

v_gene: TRBV7-2
CDR3aa: CASSLTREGGYTF

v_gene: TRBV30
CDR3aa: CAWGREGRDGELFF

v_gene: TRBV2
CDR3aa: CASGASGEKLFF

v_gene: TRBV28
CDR3aa: CASTPDREDEKLFF

v_gene: TRBV5-6
CDR3aa: CASSPRVGTAAYNEQFF

v_gene: TRBV28
CDR3aa: CASRRQGITEAFF

v_gene: TRBV30
CDR3aa: CAWSVQAGRVGEQYF

v_gene: TRBV9
CDR3aa: CASSVGGGSDEKLFF

v_gene: TRBV15
CDR3aa: CATSRVPGGGEAFF

v_gene: TRBV6-5
CDR3aa: CASRRATEAFF

v_gene: TRBV19
CDR3aa: CASSMNVHGQGVLLNTGELFF

v_gene: TRBV9
CDR3aa: CASSGSSGSDNEQFF

v_gene: TRBV9
CDR3aa: CASSGRDRTSSYEQYF

v_gene: TRBV27
CDR3aa: CASSLIMTSGRRGETQYF

v_gene: TRBV5-6
CDR3aa: CASRRTGGAHGGYTF

v_gene: TRBV5-5
CDR3aa: CASSPGTGAYSNQPQHF